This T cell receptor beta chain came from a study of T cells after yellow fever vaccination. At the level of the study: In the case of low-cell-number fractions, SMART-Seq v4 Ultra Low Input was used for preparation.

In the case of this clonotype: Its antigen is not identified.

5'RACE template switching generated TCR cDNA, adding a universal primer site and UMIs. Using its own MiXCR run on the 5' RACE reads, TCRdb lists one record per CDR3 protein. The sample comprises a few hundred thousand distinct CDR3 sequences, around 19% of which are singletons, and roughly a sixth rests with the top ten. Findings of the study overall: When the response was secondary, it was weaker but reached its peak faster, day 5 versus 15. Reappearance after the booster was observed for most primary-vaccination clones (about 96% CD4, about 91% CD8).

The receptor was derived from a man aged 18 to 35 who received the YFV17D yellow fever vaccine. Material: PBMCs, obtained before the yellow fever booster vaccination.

CDR3 sequence reads: CASTSTETQYF. The CDR3 DNA reads TGCGCCAGCACCTCTACAGAGACCCAGTACTTC. This chain links TRBV5-1 with TRBJ2-5; the D is unclear. Germline values: CDR1 SGHRS, CDR2 YFSETQ. The V end was cut by 6 bases, the J end by 4 bases, with 7 bases between. This CDR3 comprises 11 residues.